This T cell receptor (beta chain) is from a study of shared T cell receptors in the human thymus. This CDR3 is built from 13 residues. CDR1 is KGHSY, CDR2 FQNENV, per germline. Trimming removed 5 bases from V and 6 bases from J, with 11 bases in between. Only in-frame clones appear in the TCRdb table, and some are missing; sequencing was by immunoSEQ multiplex PCR. The sample has about 380,000 clones; approximately 95% are singletons. The chain carries TRBV16 and TRBJ2-1, with D perhaps matching TRBD1 or TRBD2 (5 bases each). This clonotype was obtained from a human donor. Sequenced: thymocytes. The CDR3 DNA follows: TGTGCCAGCAGCTCCGGGACCACCAATGAGCAGTTCTTC. Its protein is CASSSGTTNEQFF.